These T cell receptor beta chains were read from a single sample in a study of CD8 T cells in Susac syndrome. Via MiXCR, TCRdb re-called the immunoSEQ multiplex PCR reads, giving one row per CDR3 protein. The sample consists of 150,000 to 200,000 distinct CDR3 sequences, almost 96% of them appearing once. Sample: CD4+ T cells from PBMCs. The receptors stem from a human donor with Susac syndrome. The CDR3 runs from the conserved cysteine through the conserved F or W. The D gene is left open where the match is weak. A row's size may be missing; if present it is once, few, many or a size class.

J | D | V | size | DNA | CDR3
TRBJ1-1 | - | TRBV30 | - | TGTGCCTGGAGGGGGGGCAGGGGTACTGAAGCTTTCTTT | CAWRGGRGTEAFF
TRBJ2-3 | - | TRBV11-2 | - | TGTGCCAGCAGCCTTAGTCCCATAGCCGGATCACGTTATTTT | CASSLSPIAGSRYF
TRBJ2-1 | - | TRBV5-1 | - | TGCGCCAGCAGCTTGGCCGTGTCAGCCAACAATGAGCAGTTCTTC | CASSLAVSANNEQFF
TRBJ2-7 | - | TRBV2 | - | TGTGCCAGCAGAACCGGACGGTACCCCTACGAGCAGTACTTC | CASRTGRYPYEQYF
TRBJ2-3 | TRBD1 | TRBV28 | - | TGTGCCAGCAGTTCCGCCGGACAGGGGACAGATACGCAGTATTTT | CASSSAGQGTDTQYF
TRBJ2-2 | TRBD1 | TRBV29-1 | - | TGCAGCGGACAGGGGTCGAACACCGGGGAGCTGTTTTTT | CSGQGSNTGELFF
TRBJ1-2 | TRBD1 | TRBV7-9 | - | TGTGCCACGACCAGACAGGGCCAACCTCCTAACTATGGCTACACCTTC | CATTRQGQPPNYGYTF
TRBJ1-6 | - | TRBV5-6 | - | TGTGCCAGCAGCTTCGGTCCCCTTGCGTCCTATAATTCACCCCTCCACTTT | CASSFGPLASYNSPLHF
TRBJ1-2 | - | TRBV30 | - | TGTGCCTGGACGAAACAACCCTCGGGGGGGGGATATGGCTACACCTTC | CAWTKQPSGGGYGYTF
TRBJ2-5 | - | TRBV29-1 | - | TGCAGCGCCGCGGATACAGGAGTGGAGACCCAGTACTTC | CSAADTGVETQYF
TRBJ2-1 | TRBD2 | TRBV20-1 | - | TGCAGTGCTAGTCTGCGGGGGAGGGACAATGAGCAGTTCTTC | CSASLRGRDNEQFF
TRBJ2-1 | TRBD2 | TRBV27 | - | TGTGCCAGCAGTTGGTATCGGGGGGGTCTGCAGTTCTTC | CASSWYRGGLQFF
TRBJ1-2 | - | TRBV27 | - | TGTGCCAGCAGTAATGGACGAGGGGGCTACACCTTC | CASSNGRGGYTF
TRBJ1-1 | - | TRBV30 | - | TGTGCCTGGAGTGTATTCGAGACTGAAGCTTTCTTT | CAWSVFETEAFF
TRBJ1-1 | TRBD1 | TRBV12-3/TRBV12-4 | once | TGTGCCAGCAGTTTAGCCGAGCCAGGGGGCACTGAAGCTTTCTTT | CASSLAEPGGTEAFF
TRBJ1-1 | - | TRBV6-5 | - | TGTGCCAGCAGTTACTCGAGTGATATCACTGAAGCTTTCTTT | CASSYSSDITEAFF
TRBJ1-2 | TRBD1 | TRBV30 | once | TGTGCCTGGAGCTCCCAATACAGGGGGCGCGGTGGCTACACCTTC | CAWSSQYRGRGGYTF